The 13 T cell receptor beta chains listed next were all sequenced from one sample in a study of T cells in Graves' hyperthyroidism and ophthalmopathy. TCR beta CDR3 regions were amplified from RNA. The HTBI primer set drove a first-round RT-PCR of the TCR CDR3. TCRdb recomputed calls from the multiplex PCR reads with MiXCR, one row per CDR3 protein. The sample lists approximately 600,000 distinct CDR3 sequences; roughly 14% were seen once. Sequencing input: blood. These receptors all stem from a woman aged 40 to 49 with Graves' ophthalmopathy.

This clonotype was seen many times. The chain links TRBV29-1 to TRBJ1-2; maybe TRBD1 (5 bases). This CDR3 is 15 amino acids long. Trimming took 2 bases from V and 1 from J, leaving 14 bases between them. Germline V gene lookup returns CDR1 SQVTM and CDR2 ANQGSEA. The DNA for the CDR3 is TGCAGCGTTGAAAGTAGAAGCAGGGATAACTATGGCTACACCTTC. Translated: CSVESRSRDNYGYTF.

This clonotype was seen repeatedly, ten times or more. The junction does not match germline at one end; this may be a read error. The rearrangement links TRBV7-7 to TRBJ2-2; 7 bases agree with TRBD2. The germline CDR1 and CDR2 sequences are SSHAT and FNYEAQ (reference sequence). The CDR3 is 15 residues long. In DNA form, the CDR3 reads TGTGCTAGCAGCCCACTAGCGCGAGGGACCGGGGAGCTGTTTTTT. This translates into CASSPLARGTGELFF. Variable domain in full (rest from reference TRBV7-7 and TRBJ2-2): GAGVSQSPRYKVTKRGQDVTLRCDPISSHATLYWYQQALGQGPEFLTYFNYEAQPDKSGLPSDRFSAERPEGSISTLTIQRTEQRDSAMYRCASSPLARGTGELFFGEGSRLTVL.

This clonotype has at least ten counts. The chain employs TRBV30 and TRBJ1-2; a weak D match, TRBD1 (6 bases). The CDR3 totals 13 residues. Germline CDR1 reads GTSNPN; CDR2 reads SVGIG (reference sequence). Trimming pared 1 base from V and 2 bases from J, leaving 8 bases between. CDR3 sequence reads: CAWSDTGNYGYTF. DNA of the CDR3: TGTGCCTGGAGTGACACAGGGAACTATGGCTACACCTTC. Based on the CDR3 plus reference TRBV30 and TRBJ1-2, the full variable domain is SQTIHQWPATLVQPVGSPLSLECTVEGTSNPNLYWYRQAAGRGLQLLFYSVGIGQISSEVPQNLSASRPQDRQFILSSKKLLLSDSGFYLCAWSDTGNYGYTFGSGTRLTVV.

This chain uses TRBV10-3 with TRBJ2-7; D gene ambiguous. CDR3 length: 14 residues. Germline CDR1 is ENHRY and CDR2 is SYGVKD. V was clipped by 3 bases and J by 3 bases, with 12 bases between them. The CDR3 DNA is TGTGCCATCAGTGACTCGGTGGCTAGCTACGAGCAGTACTTC. Translated: CAISDSVASYEQYF.

V usage is TRBV2 and J usage is TRBJ1-2; D is unclear. CDR3 length: 15 residues. Per the germline V gene, CDR1 is SNHLY and CDR2 is FYNNEI. The V end was cut by 6 bases, the J end by 2 bases, with 16 bases between. This CDR3 is CASSPGWKNNYGYTF. In nucleotides, the CDR3 is TGTGCCAGCAGCCCCGGGTGGAAGAACAACTATGGCTACACCTTC.

This chain links TRBV19 with TRBJ2-7; unclear D gene. V lost 5 bases to trimming and J lost 3 bases, with 17 bases between them. Per the germline V gene, CDR1 is LNHDA and CDR2 is SQIVND (reference sequence). The CDR3 totals 15 residues. The CDR3 nucleotides are TGTGCCAGTAGTCCCGGGCTTCAAACCCTCTACGAGCAGTACTTC. Protein product: CASSPGLQTLYEQYF.

This clonotype was picked up many times. The chain recombines TRBV6-1 with TRBJ2-7; 7 bases line up with TRBD1. The CDR3 has 12 residues. The V gene's germline CDR1 is MNHNS and CDR2 SASEGT. V lost 6 bases, J lost 7 bases, and 6 bases stayed unmatched. For the CDR3, the DNA is TGTGCCAGCAGAGACAGGGCCGGGGAGCAGTACTTC. Translating gives CASRDRAGEQYF.

This clonotype showed up many times. This chain connects TRBV6-1 to TRBJ2-5, with 12 nucleotides matching TRBD1. V was pared by 6 bases and J by 4 bases, with 3 bases of the junction left unmatched. CDR1 and CDR2 from the germline V gene are MNHNS and SASEGT. This CDR3 contains 14 residues. CDR3: CASRRDRGLETQYF. CDR3 DNA: TGTGCCAGCAGGAGGGACAGGGGGCTAGAGACCCAGTACTTC.

This clonotype was observed many times. As DNA, the CDR3 is TGTGCCAGCAGCTCCGGGGTCAGGGTTTTGAGCTACGAGCAGTACTTC. It translates to CASSSGVRVLSYEQYF. The chain joins TRBV12-3 or TRBV12-4 to TRBJ2-7, with D perhaps matching TRBD1 or TRBD2 (5 bases each). V lost 6 bases and J 3 bases, leaving 21 bases between the germline ends. The CDR3 has 16 residues.

This clonotype was seen many times. This chain uses TRBV12-3 or TRBV12-4 with TRBJ2-7; 9 positions agree with TRBD2. Trimming removed 4 bases from V and 0 bases from J; junction bases left unmatched: 7. The CDR3 runs to 16 residues. The DNA of the CDR3 is TGTGCCAGCAGTTCGACTAGCGGATTCCCCTCCTACGAGCAGTACTTC. It is translated as CASSSTSGFPSYEQYF.

This clonotype occurred many times. The V and J genes are TRBV20-1 and TRBJ2-5, with D perhaps being TRBD1 or TRBD2 (5 bases each). CDR1 is DFQATT, CDR2 SNEGSKA, per germline (reference sequence). The ends were cut back, 5 bases at V and 5 bases at J, with 18 bases in the middle. This CDR3 is built from 14 residues. CDR3 DNA sequence: TGCAGTGCTCGAGGGACCACAGCTGGGGAGACCCAGTACTTC. This encodes CSARGTTAGETQYF.

The genes are TRBV15 and TRBJ2-2; 8 positions match TRBD1. The ends lost 8 bases at V and 1 base at J; junction bases unmatched: 9. Germline loops: CDR1 LNHNV, CDR2 YYDKDF (reference sequence). The length of the CDR3 is 16 residues. The CDR3 reads CATGHHTGGNTGELFF. The CDR3, as DNA: TGTGCCACCGGCCATCATACAGGGGGGAACACCGGGGAGCTGTTTTTT. Combining the CDR3 with reference TRBV15 and TRBJ2-2 gives the whole variable domain DAMVIQNPRYQVTQFGKPVTLSCSQTLNHNVMYWYQQKSSQAPKLLFHYYDKDFNNEADTPDNFQSRRPNTSFCFLDIRSPGLGDTAMYLCATGHHTGGNTGELFFGEGSRLTVL.

This clonotype was seen only a few times. The CDR3 sequence: CSVVALEGPSSYEQYF. The CDR3 nucleotides are TGCAGCGTGGTCGCCTTGGAGGGCCCAAGCTCCTACGAGCAGTACTTC. The genes are TRBV29-1 and TRBJ2-7, with TRBD2 as a possible D gene (6 bases). V lost 6 bases and J 0 bases, leaving 21 bases between the germline ends. CDR3 length: 16 amino acids. The germline gives CDR1 SQVTM, CDR2 ANQGSEA.